Reported below is one T cell receptor (beta chain). This entry comes from a study of control samples from healthy donors and cancer patients. TCRdb's copy holds only in-frame clones and misses some; the assay was immunoSEQ multiplex PCR. The sample contains about 140,000 clones, less than 95% of which appear only once. The sequence was obtained from a man younger than 30 in good health. The specimen sequenced was blood.

The CDR3 DNA sequence: TGTGCCAGCAGCTCGGGCCTTAATGAAAAACTGTTTTTT. It translates to CASSSGLNEKLFF. V and J are TRBV25-1 and TRBJ1-4; D not certain. The V and J ends lost 6 bases and 4 bases respectively, with 9 bases between them. The CDR3 totals 13 residues. Germline CDR1 MGHDK, CDR2 SYGVNS.